The 17 T cell receptor beta chains listed next were all sequenced from one sample in a study of shared clonotypes between healthy human individuals. Some clones are missing from TCRdb's copy, which holds only in-frame ones; the method was immunoSEQ multiplex PCR. The sample has about 380,000 clones, around 96% seen once. Sequencing was performed on memory CD8+ T cells sorted from blood. The subset is: CD45RO+ cells pooled with CCR7-negative TemRA cells. These receptors were obtained from a man aged 25 to 40 in good health.

This clone was observed once. The chain combines TRBV7-9 with TRBJ1-1; 8 bases are a match to TRBD1. The germline V gene encodes CDR1 SEHNR and CDR2 FQNEAQ (reference sequence). The CDR3 covers 18 residues. V shed 3 bases, J shed 5 bases, and the junction held 17 bases outside the gene matches. The CDR3 spells CASSFHQGGPGGKTEAFF. DNA of the CDR3: TGTGCCAGCAGCTTCCACCAGGGGGGTCCAGGGGGCAAGACTGAAGCTTTCTTT.

The CDR3 DNA follows: TGTGCCAGCAGTGGCGACAGGGGAGGAACAGATACGCAGTATTTT. This encodes CASSGDRGGTDTQYF. This chain links TRBV6-1 with TRBJ2-3; 8 bases match TRBD1. CDR3 length: 15 amino acids. Germline values: CDR1 MNHNS, CDR2 SASEGT. J lost 3 bases, V lost 4 bases, and 6 bases had no gene match.

The gene calls are TRBV28 and TRBJ2-4; 7 nucleotides align to TRBD2. V was pared by 8 bases and J by 6 bases, with 10 bases of the junction left unmatched. Germline CDR1 MDHEN, CDR2 SYDVKM. The CDR3 is made up of 14 amino acids. The CDR3 reads CASSVRDYGNIQYF. In DNA, the CDR3 is TGTGCCAGCTCCGTCCGGGACTACGGAAACATTCAGTACTTC.

This chain joins TRBV5-8 and TRBJ2-2; D possibly corresponds to TRBD2 (6 bases). The germline CDR1 and CDR2 sequences are SGHTS and YDEGEE. V shed 1 base and J shed 9 bases, with 10 bases lying between them. This CDR3 spans 13 amino acids. The CDR3 coding sequence is TGTGCCAGCAGCTTGTTCGGGAGCCGGGAGCTGTTTTTT. Translated: CASSLFGSRELFF.

This clone was seen only once. The gene calls are TRBV9 and TRBJ2-2, with D unresolved. With 0 bases removed from V and 1 base from J, the gap between germline ends came to 7 bases. The germline V gene encodes CDR1 SGDLS and CDR2 YYNGEE. This CDR3 is 15 amino acids long. Written as DNA, the CDR3 is TGTGCCAGCAGCGTAGGTGTGTTGAACACCGGGGAGCTGTTTTTT. This sequence encodes CASSVGVLNTGELFF.

This clone was observed a single time. This chain links TRBV4-2 with TRBJ2-2; 8 positions agree with TRBD1. CDR3 length: 16 amino acids. V lost 0 bases and J lost 8; bases outside the gene matches: 8. From germline, CDR1 is LGHNA and CDR2 YNFKEQ. Here the CDR3 reads CASSQEIFDRGGELFF. CDR3 DNA: TGTGCCAGCAGCCAAGAGATCTTTGACAGGGGAGGGGAGCTGTTTTTT.

The V call is TRBV27, the J call TRBJ2-3; TRBD1 agrees at 9 bases. The CDR3 runs 14 residues. Per the germline V gene, CDR1 is MNHEY and CDR2 is SMNVEV (reference sequence). V lost 8 bases, J lost 6 bases, and 9 bases stayed unmatched. The CDR3 reads CASGPQGASDTQYF. As DNA, the CDR3 is TGTGCCAGCGGGCCACAGGGGGCATCGGATACGCAGTATTTT.

This chain connects TRBV28 to TRBJ1-4; TRBD1 matches at 7 bases. This CDR3 is 14 amino acids long. Per germline, CDR1 MDHEN and CDR2 SYDVKM. V lost 6 bases and J lost 8; bases outside the gene matches: 9. CDR3 protein: CASSLDRVWEKLFF. The CDR3 bases are TGTGCCAGCAGCCTAGACAGGGTTTGGGAAAAACTGTTTTTT.

V is TRBV9 and J is TRBJ1-2; D might be TRBD1 (6 bases). CDR3 length equals 13 residues. V was clipped by 3 bases and J by 3 bases, with 9 bases between them. Germline-derived CDR1 and CDR2 are SGDLS and YYNGEE. This chain's CDR3 is CASSGRQDYGYTF. In DNA, the CDR3 is TGTGCCAGCAGCGGACGACAGGACTATGGCTACACCTTC. Full variable domain (missing parts from reference TRBV9 and TRBJ1-2): DSGVTQTPKHLITATGQRVTLRCSPRSGDLSVYWYQQSLDQGLQFLIQYYNGEERAKGNILERFSAQQFPDLHSELNLSSLELGDSALYFCASSGRQDYGYTFGSGTRLTVV.

CDR3 in amino acids: CASSLSTDRPNEKLFF. Here the CDR3 DNA reads TGTGCCAGCAGTTTATCGACGGACAGACCTAATGAAAAACTGTTTTTT. The rearrangement joins TRBV27 to TRBJ1-4, with D possibly matching TRBD1 (6 bases). CDR1 MNHEY and CDR2 SMNVEV come from the germline V gene (reference sequence). The ends were cut back, 0 bases at V and 3 bases at J, with 11 bases in the middle. This CDR3 comprises 16 residues.

CDR3 nucleotides: TGTGCCAGCAGTTACTCGAACGCCAGGGGGAATGAAAAACTGTTTTTT. Translated, it gives CASSYSNARGNEKLFF. The J gene is TRBJ1-4, the V gene TRBV6-6; TRBD1 aligns across 7 bases. Germline V gives CDR1 MNHNY, CDR2 SVGAGI (reference sequence). Trimming cost V 0 bases and J 5 bases; bases outside gene matches: 6. CDR3 size: 16 residues.

The chain carries TRBV30 and TRBJ2-2; a possible D gene is TRBD2 (5 bases). Looked up from germline, CDR1 is GTSNPN and CDR2 is SVGIG (reference sequence). The CDR3 spans 14 residues. The ends were cut back, 3 bases at V and 2 bases at J, with 10 bases in the middle. CDR3 nucleotide sequence: TGTGCCTGGAGCCGGACTTCTAACACCGGGGAGCTGTTTTTT. Amino acids: CAWSRTSNTGELFF. Combining the CDR3 with reference TRBV30 and TRBJ2-2 gives the whole variable domain SQTIHQWPATLVQPVGSPLSLECTVEGTSNPNLYWYRQAAGRGLQLLFYSVGIGQISSEVPQNLSASRPQDRQFILSSKKLLLSDSGFYLCAWSRTSNTGELFFGEGSRLTVL.

This chain links TRBV14 with TRBJ1-2, with D maybe TRBD1 (5 bases). This CDR3 is 16 amino acids long. CDR1 is SGHDN, CDR2 FVKESK, per germline. Trimming pared 7 bases from V and 8 bases from J, leaving 26 bases between. CDR3 amino acids: CASNPIRERNDWGYTF. The DNA for the CDR3 is TGTGCCAGCAACCCAATCAGGGAAAGGAACGATTGGGGCTACACCTTC.

The table lists this clone with a count of one. The genes are TRBV28 and TRBJ2-5; TRBD1 agrees at 8 bases. Germline values: CDR1 MDHEN, CDR2 SYDVKM. The CDR3 contains 14 residues. With 5 bases clipped from V and 5 bases from J, the junction kept 7 bases outside the gene matches. The CDR3 region is CASSTVNRGETQYF. Here the CDR3 DNA reads TGTGCCAGCAGTACAGTTAACAGGGGGGAGACCCAGTACTTC.

The chain uses TRBV27 and TRBJ1-2; 7 bases match TRBD1. Germline V gene sequence: CDR1 MNHEY, CDR2 SMNVEV (reference sequence). This CDR3 spans 15 amino acids. Germline trimming cut 5 bases from V and 4 bases from J; bases unmatched to any gene: 10. The CDR3 is CASSPYDRVAYGYTF. For the CDR3, the DNA is TGTGCCAGCAGTCCATATGACAGGGTGGCCTATGGCTACACCTTC.

CDR3 loop: CASSEYYGYTF. CDR3 nucleotides: TGTGCCAGCAGTGAATACTATGGCTACACCTTC. This chain connects TRBV28 to TRBJ1-2; unclear D gene. Per the germline V gene, CDR1 is MDHEN and CDR2 is SYDVKM. Trimming left V 5 bases short and J 3 bases short, with 4 bases between. The CDR3 is 11 amino acids.

This clone was found once. V and J are TRBV6-6 and TRBJ2-7, with D perhaps matching TRBD2 (5 bases). CDR1 MNHNY and CDR2 SVGAGI come from the germline V gene (reference sequence). Trimming pared 7 bases from V and 8 bases from J, leaving 18 bases between. This CDR3 region has 13 residues. The CDR3 region has the DNA TGTGCCAGCAACTACGCGGCGCGGGTTCAGCAGTACTTC. It is translated as CASNYAARVQQYF.